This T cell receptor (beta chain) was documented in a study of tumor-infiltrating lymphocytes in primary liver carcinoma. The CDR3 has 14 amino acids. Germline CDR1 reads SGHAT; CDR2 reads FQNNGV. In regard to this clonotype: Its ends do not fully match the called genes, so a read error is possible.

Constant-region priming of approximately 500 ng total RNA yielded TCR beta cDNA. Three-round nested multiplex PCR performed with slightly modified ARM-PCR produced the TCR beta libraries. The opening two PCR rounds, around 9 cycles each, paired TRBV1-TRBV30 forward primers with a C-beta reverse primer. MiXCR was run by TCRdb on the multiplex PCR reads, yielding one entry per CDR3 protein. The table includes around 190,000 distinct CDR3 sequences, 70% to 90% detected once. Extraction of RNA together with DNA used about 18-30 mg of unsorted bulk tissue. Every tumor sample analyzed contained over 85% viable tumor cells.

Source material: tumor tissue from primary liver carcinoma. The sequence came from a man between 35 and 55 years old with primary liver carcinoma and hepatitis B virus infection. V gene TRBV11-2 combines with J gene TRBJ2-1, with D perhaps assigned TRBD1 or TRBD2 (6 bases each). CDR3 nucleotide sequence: TGTGCCATCAACTTAGGGGGGTTGAACAATGAGCATTTCTTC. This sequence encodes CAINLGGLNNEHFF.